This T cell receptor (beta chain) was observed in a study of identical twins. A universal primer site was added by template switching, and unique molecular identifiers were carried by the cDNA. TCRdb independently ran MiXCR on the 5' RACE reads; one entry per CDR3 protein. Of 400,000 to 550,000 distinct CDR3 sequences listed, 13% to 15% are singletons. Per germline, CDR1 DFQATT and CDR2 SNEGSKA (reference sequence). The length of the CDR3 is 11 residues. Everyone who donated was a healthy Caucasian. This same sample was also part of a study on yellow fever vaccine responses in identical twins.

This receptor was identified in a woman aged 18-30 years in good health. The rearrangement uses TRBV20-1 and TRBJ2-1; perhaps TRBD1 as D (5 bases). Sequencing was performed on CD4+ T cells sorted from blood. DNA of the CDR3: TGCAGCCTGCCCAAGGGGAATGAGCAGTTCTTC. Its translation: CSLPKGNEQFF.